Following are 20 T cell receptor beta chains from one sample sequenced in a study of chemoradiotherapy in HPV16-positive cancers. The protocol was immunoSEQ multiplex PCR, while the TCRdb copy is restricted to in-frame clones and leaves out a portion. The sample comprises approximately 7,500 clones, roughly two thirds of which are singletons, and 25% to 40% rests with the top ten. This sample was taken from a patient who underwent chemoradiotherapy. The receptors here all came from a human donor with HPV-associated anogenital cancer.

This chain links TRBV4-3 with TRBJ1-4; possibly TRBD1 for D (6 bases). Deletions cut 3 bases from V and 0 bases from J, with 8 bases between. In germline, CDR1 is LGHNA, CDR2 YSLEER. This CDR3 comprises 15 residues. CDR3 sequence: CASSQRQATNEKLFF. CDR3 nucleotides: TGCGCCAGCAGCCAGCGACAGGCAACTAATGAAAAACTGTTTTTT.

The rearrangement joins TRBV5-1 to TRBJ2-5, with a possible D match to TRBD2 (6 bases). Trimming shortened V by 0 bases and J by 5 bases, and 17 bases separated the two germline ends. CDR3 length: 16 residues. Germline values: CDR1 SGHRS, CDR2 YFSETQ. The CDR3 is CASSLEGGTLRETQYF. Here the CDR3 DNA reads TGCGCCAGCAGCTTGGAAGGCGGGACCCTGAGGGAGACCCAGTACTTC.

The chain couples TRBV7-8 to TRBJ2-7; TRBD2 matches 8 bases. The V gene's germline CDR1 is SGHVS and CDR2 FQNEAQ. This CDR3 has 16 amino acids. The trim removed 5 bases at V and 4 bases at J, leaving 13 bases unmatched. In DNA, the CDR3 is TGTGCCAGCAGCCCCGCACGGGGGGGCCTTAGATACGAGCAGTACGTC. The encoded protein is CASSPARGGLRYEQYV.

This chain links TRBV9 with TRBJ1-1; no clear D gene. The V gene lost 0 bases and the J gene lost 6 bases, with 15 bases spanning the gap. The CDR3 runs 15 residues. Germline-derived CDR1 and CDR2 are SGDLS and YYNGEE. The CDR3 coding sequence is TGTGCCAGCAGCGTAGTAGACCAAGGGCCGGCTGAAGCTTTCTTT. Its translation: CASSVVDQGPAEAFF.

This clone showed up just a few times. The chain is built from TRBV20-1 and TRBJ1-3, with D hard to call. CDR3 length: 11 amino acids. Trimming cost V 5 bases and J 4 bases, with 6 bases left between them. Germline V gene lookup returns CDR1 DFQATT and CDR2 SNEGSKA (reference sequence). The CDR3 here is CSAPIGNTIYF. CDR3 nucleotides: TGCAGTGCTCCAATCGGAAACACCATATATTTT.

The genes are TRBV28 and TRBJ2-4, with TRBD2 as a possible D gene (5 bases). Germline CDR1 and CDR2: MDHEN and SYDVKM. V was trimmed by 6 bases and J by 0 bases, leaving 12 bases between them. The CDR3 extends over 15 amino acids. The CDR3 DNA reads TGTGCCAGCAGATCGGCCGGGGTAGCCAAAAACATTCAGTACTTC. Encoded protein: CASRSAGVAKNIQYF.

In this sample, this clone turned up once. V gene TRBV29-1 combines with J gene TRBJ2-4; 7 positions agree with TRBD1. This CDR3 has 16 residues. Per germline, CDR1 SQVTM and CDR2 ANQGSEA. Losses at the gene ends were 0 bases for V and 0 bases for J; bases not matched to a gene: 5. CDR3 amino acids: CSVEEYRTGAKNIQYF. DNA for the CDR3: TGCAGCGTTGAAGAATATAGGACAGGAGCCAAAAACATTCAGTACTTC.

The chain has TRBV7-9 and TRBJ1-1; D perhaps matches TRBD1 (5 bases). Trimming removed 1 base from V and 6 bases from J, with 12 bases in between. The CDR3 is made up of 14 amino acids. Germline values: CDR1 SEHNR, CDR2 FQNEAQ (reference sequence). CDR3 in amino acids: CASSLGDPGAEAFF. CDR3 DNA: TGTGCCAGCAGCTTAGGGGACCCGGGAGCTGAAGCTTTCTTT.

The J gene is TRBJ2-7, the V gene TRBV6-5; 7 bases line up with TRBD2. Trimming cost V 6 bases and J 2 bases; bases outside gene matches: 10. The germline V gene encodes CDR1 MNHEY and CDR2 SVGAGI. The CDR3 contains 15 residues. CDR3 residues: CASSPFLGGTYEQYF. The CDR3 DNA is TGTGCCAGCAGCCCTTTCTTGGGGGGGACCTACGAGCAGTACTTC.

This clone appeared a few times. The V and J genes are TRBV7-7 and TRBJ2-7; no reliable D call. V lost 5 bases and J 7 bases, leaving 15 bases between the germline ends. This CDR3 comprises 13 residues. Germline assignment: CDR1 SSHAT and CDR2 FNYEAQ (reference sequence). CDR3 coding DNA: TGTGCCAGCAGCCCCCCCGCGAGCCCTGAGCAGTACTTC. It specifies CASSPPASPEQYF.

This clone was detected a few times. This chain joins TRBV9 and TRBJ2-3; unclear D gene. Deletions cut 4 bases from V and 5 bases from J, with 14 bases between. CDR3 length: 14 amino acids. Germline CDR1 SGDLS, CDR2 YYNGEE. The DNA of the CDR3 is TGTGCCAGCAGCCGGTTAAGGGTTGAAGATACGCAGTATTTT. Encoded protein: CASSRLRVEDTQYF.

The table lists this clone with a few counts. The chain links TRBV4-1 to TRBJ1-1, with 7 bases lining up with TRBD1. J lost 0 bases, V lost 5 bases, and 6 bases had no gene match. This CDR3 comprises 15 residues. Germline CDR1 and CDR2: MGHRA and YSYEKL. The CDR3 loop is CASSNSDRLNTEAFF. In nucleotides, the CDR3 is TGCGCCAGCAGCAATTCGGACAGGCTGAACACTGAAGCTTTCTTT.

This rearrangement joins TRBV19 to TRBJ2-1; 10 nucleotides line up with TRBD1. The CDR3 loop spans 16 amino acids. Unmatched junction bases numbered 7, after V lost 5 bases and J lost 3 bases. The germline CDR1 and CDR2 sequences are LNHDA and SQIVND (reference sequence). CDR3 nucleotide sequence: TGTGCCAGTAGTGTACCGACAGGGGGCGACTACAATGAGCAGTTCTTC. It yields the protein CASSVPTGGDYNEQFF.

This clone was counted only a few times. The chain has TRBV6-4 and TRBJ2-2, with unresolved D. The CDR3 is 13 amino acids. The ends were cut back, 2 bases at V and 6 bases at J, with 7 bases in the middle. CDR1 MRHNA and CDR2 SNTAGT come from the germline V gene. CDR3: CASSDRESGELFF. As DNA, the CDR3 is TGTGCCAGCAGTGACAGGGAATCCGGGGAGCTGTTTTTT.

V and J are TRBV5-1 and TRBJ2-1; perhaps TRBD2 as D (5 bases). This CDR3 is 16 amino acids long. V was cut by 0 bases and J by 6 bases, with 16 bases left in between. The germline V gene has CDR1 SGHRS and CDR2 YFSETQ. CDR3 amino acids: CASSLGVARRGNEQFF. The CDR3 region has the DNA TGCGCCAGCAGCTTGGGGGTGGCCCGACGGGGCAATGAGCAGTTCTTC. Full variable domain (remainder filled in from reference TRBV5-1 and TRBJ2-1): KAGVTQTPRYLIKTRGQQVTLSCSPISGHRSVSWYQQTPGQGLQFLFEYFSETQRNKGNFPGRFSGRQFSNSRSEMNVSTLELGDSALYLCASSLGVARRGNEQFFGPGTRLTVL.

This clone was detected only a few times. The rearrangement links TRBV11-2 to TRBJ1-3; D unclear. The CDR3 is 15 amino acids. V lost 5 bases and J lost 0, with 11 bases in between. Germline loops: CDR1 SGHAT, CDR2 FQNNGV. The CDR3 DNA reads TGTGCCAGCAGCCTTACCGAGAGCTCTGGAAACACCATATATTTT. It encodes CASSLTESSGNTIYF.

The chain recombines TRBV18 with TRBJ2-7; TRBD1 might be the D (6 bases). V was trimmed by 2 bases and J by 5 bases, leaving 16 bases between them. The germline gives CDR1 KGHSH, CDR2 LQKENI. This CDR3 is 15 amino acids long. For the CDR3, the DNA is TGTGCCAGCTCACCATTCCAGGACAGAGGCCACGAGCAGTACTTC. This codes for CASSPFQDRGHEQYF.

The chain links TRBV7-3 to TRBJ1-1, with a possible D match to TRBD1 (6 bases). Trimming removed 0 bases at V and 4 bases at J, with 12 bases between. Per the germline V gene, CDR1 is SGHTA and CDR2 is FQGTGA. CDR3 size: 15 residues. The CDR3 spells CASSLTRLQGTEAFF. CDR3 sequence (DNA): TGTGCCAGCAGCTTAACAAGGCTACAGGGCACTGAAGCTTTCTTT.

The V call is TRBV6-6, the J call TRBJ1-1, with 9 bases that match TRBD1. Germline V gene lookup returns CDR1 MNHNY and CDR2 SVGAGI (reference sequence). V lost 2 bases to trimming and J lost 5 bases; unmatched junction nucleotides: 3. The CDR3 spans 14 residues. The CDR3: CASSYDRGRTEAFF. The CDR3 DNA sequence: TGTGCCAGCAGTTACGACAGGGGGAGAACTGAAGCTTTCTTT.

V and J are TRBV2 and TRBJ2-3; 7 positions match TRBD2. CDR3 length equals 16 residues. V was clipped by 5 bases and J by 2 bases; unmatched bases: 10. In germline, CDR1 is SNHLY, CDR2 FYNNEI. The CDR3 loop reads CASSPTSRSNTDTQYF. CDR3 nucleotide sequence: TGTGCCAGCAGTCCGACTAGCAGGAGCAACACAGATACGCAGTATTTT.